One and the same sample provided the 16 T cell receptor beta chains below, sequenced in a study of technical replicates of blood from a handful of donors. Generated by immunoSEQ multiplex PCR, the TCRdb table keeps only in-frame clones and is missing some. The profile shows tens of thousands of clones, 95% of them singletons. Input material: T cells isolated from PBMCs. The receptors stem from a human donor in good health.

A single count supports this clone. CDR3 nucleotide sequence: TGCGCCAGCAGCTACCGGGACAGAGCCTACGAGCAGTACTTC. Encoded protein: CASSYRDRAYEQYF. The chain couples TRBV4-1 to TRBJ2-7; 7 bases fit TRBD1. With V trimmed by 5 bases and J by 2 bases, 6 bases remained unmatched. The CDR3 totals 14 residues. Germline V CDR1 and CDR2: MGHRA, YSYEKL.

The rearrangement links TRBV6-5 to TRBJ2-6; the D gene is possibly TRBD1 (6 bases). The V end lost 4 bases, the J end lost 0 bases, and 10 bases lay between the germline ends. The germline gives CDR1 MNHEY, CDR2 SVGAGI. This CDR3 spans 16 amino acids. The CDR3 is CASSWGHLSGANVLTF. The CDR3 DNA is TGTGCCAGCAGTTGGGGACACCTCTCTGGGGCCAACGTCCTGACTTTC.

The chain is built from TRBV4-2 and TRBJ2-5; the D gene is possibly TRBD2 (5 bases). V was pared by 3 bases and J by 5 bases, with 10 bases between. This CDR3 has 13 residues. In germline, CDR1 is LGHNA, CDR2 YNFKEQ. CDR3: CASSHGVGETQYF. The CDR3 nucleotides are TGTGCCAGCAGCCACGGGGTAGGGGAGACCCAGTACTTC.

This rearrangement joins TRBV11-3 to TRBJ1-1; a possible D gene is TRBD1 (6 bases). The CDR3 runs 16 residues. In germline, CDR1 is SGHNT, CDR2 YENEEA. Trimming removed 6 bases at V and 4 bases at J, with 21 bases between. The CDR3, as DNA: TGTGCCAGCAGGCACACTAAAACAGGGTTTCGCACTGAAGCTTTCTTT. Translating it yields CASRHTKTGFRTEAFF.

The chain is built from TRBV11-1 and TRBJ1-2; 10 bases agree with TRBD1. Losses at the gene ends were 5 bases for V and 4 bases for J; bases not matched to a gene: 7. The CDR3 totals 15 residues. Germline CDR1 SGHAT, CDR2 FQDESV (reference sequence). This CDR3 reads CASSPGQGSPYGYTF. CDR3 sequence (DNA): TGTGCCAGCAGCCCGGGACAGGGGAGCCCCTATGGCTACACCTTC. Complete variable domain (other parts from reference TRBV11-1 and TRBJ1-2): EAEVAQSPRYKITEKSQAVAFWCDPISGHATLYWYRQILGQGPELLVQFQDESVVDDSQLPKDRFSAERLKGVDSTLKIQPAELGDSAMYLCASSPGQGSPYGYTFGSGTRLTVV.

In DNA form, the CDR3 reads TGTGCCAGCAGCCAGGGTTTCCAAGAGACCCAGTACTTC. This gives the protein CASSQGFQETQYF. The chain recombines TRBV27 with TRBJ2-5; maybe TRBD1 (5 bases). Germline lookup yields CDR1 MNHEY and CDR2 SMNVEV (reference sequence). The CDR3 is 13 amino acids. The V end was cut by 6 bases, the J end by 1 base, with 9 bases between.

This clone appeared a single time. V usage is TRBV6-5 and J usage is TRBJ2-2; 7 bases are a match to TRBD2. In germline, CDR1 is MNHEY, CDR2 SVGAGI. This CDR3 comprises 16 residues. J was trimmed by 5 bases and V by 2 bases; bases with no gene match: 8. This chain's CDR3 is CASSYRGGSGTGELFF. CDR3 DNA: TGTGCCAGCAGTTACCGTGGCGGGAGCGGTACCGGGGAGCTGTTTTTT.

The CDR3 DNA reads TGTGCCAGCAGTTACGTTGCGGGGGGAGGGGCCGGGGAGCTGTTTTTT. Translation gives CASSYVAGGGAGELFF. The V and J genes are TRBV6-5 and TRBJ2-2; 8 nucleotides agree with TRBD2. The V gene's germline CDR1 is MNHEY and CDR2 SVGAGI. The V gene end was trimmed by 2 bases and the J gene end by 6 bases; junction bases not matched to a gene: 8. CDR3 length: 16 amino acids.

The chain employs TRBV18 and TRBJ2-6; 10 bases fit TRBD2. J gave up 4 bases and V 8 bases, and 8 bases lay outside the gene matches. The germline V gene encodes CDR1 KGHSH and CDR2 LQKENI. This CDR3 spans 16 amino acids. This CDR3 reads CASRPAGGAGANVLTF. CDR3 in DNA: TGTGCCAGCAGGCCAGCGGGAGGGGCCGGGGCCAACGTCCTGACTTTC.

This clone was observed a few times. The rearrangement links TRBV18 to TRBJ2-7, with 7 nucleotides matching TRBD2. The V gene's germline CDR1 is KGHSH and CDR2 LQKENI. The CDR3 has 15 amino acids. The V segment lost 1 base and the J segment 2 bases; nucleotides outside the gene matches: 5. CDR3 loop: CASSPRLADTYEQYF. The DNA for the CDR3 is TGTGCCAGCTCACCACGGCTAGCGGATACCTACGAGCAGTACTTC.

The chain uses TRBV6-5 and TRBJ2-3; 7 positions match TRBD2. J was trimmed by 2 bases and V by 2 bases; bases with no gene match: 4. Germline V gives CDR1 MNHEY, CDR2 SVGAGI. The CDR3 runs 15 residues. CDR3: CASSYNGRYTDTQYF. DNA for the CDR3: TGTGCCAGCAGTTACAACGGGAGGTACACAGATACGCAGTATTTT.

About this clone itself: At one end, the junction sequence differs from germline, possibly due to a read error. The chain joins TRBV2 to TRBJ2-1; 10 positions match TRBD2. Germline V gene sequence: CDR1 SNHLY, CDR2 FYNNEI. This CDR3 region has 13 residues. CDR3 nucleotides: TGTGTCAGCGGGATAGCGGGAGGACGCGAGCAGTTCTTC. This codes for CVSGIAGGREQFF.

V usage is TRBV7-9 and J usage is TRBJ1-4, with D perhaps TRBD1 (5 bases). The germline CDR1 and CDR2 sequences are SEHNR and FQNEAQ (reference sequence). The CDR3 spans 15 residues. The V end was cut by 4 bases, the J end by 5 bases, with 14 bases between. The CDR3 here is CASSSVQVQNEKLFF. CDR3 DNA: TGTGCCAGCAGCTCAGTACAGGTGCAAAATGAAAAACTGTTTTTT.

The chain employs TRBV19 and TRBJ1-6; unclear D gene. V was trimmed by 4 bases and J by 10 bases, leaving 17 bases between them. Germline assignment: CDR1 LNHDA and CDR2 SQIVND (reference sequence). The CDR3 runs 15 residues. The CDR3, as DNA: TGTGCCAGTAGTAGCCGGGAGTTGGCGGAATCACCCCTCCACTTT. Translation: CASSSRELAESPLHF.

This chain's CDR3 is CASRDYGPYEQYF. Here the CDR3 DNA reads TGTGCCAGCCGGGACTACGGACCCTACGAGCAGTACTTC. The chain couples TRBV27 to TRBJ2-7; 7 bases align to TRBD2. The V gene end was trimmed by 8 bases and the J gene end by 2 bases; junction bases not matched to a gene: 6. This CDR3 has 13 residues. Germline assignment: CDR1 MNHEY and CDR2 SMNVEV (reference sequence).

V is TRBV11-2 and J is TRBJ2-5; D uncertain. V lost 0 bases and J lost 5, with 13 bases in between. The CDR3 spans 15 residues. Germline loops: CDR1 SGHAT, CDR2 FQNNGV. The CDR3: CASSLDPSPRETQYF. Written as DNA, the CDR3 is TGTGCCAGCAGCTTAGACCCATCCCCGAGGGAGACCCAGTACTTC.